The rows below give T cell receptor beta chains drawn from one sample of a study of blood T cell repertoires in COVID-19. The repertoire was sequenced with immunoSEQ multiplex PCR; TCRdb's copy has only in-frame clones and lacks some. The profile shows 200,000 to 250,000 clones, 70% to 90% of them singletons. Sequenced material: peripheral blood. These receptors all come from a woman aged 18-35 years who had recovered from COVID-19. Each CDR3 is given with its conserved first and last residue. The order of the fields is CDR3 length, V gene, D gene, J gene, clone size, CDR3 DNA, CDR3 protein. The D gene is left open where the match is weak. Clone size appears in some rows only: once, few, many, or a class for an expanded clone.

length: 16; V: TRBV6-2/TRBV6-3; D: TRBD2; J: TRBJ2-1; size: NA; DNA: TGTGCCAGCAGTACTTTGACTAGCCGCTCCTACAATGAGCAGTTCTTC; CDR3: CASSTLTSRSYNEQFF
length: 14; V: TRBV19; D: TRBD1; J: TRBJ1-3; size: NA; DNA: TGTGCCAGCCAAGCGACAGGGGGAGGAAACACCATATATTTT; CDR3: CASQATGGGNTIYF
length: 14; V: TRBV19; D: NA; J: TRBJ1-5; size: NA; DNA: TGTGCCAGTAGTATTGGAGGGGTCGGTCAGCCCCAGCATTTT; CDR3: CASSIGGVGQPQHF
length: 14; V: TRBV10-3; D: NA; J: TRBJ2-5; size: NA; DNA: TGTGCCATCAGTCAGGGGAGGGATTTGGAGACCCAGTACTTC; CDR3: CAISQGRDLETQYF
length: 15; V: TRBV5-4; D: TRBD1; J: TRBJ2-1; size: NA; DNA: TGTGCCAGCAGCACGGACAGGGTGCGATACAATGAGCAGTTCTTC; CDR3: CASSTDRVRYNEQFF
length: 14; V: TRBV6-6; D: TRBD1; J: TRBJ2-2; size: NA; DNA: TGTGCCAGCAGTTACTCAATACAGGGGGCCGGGCTGTTTTTT; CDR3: CASSYSIQGAGLFF
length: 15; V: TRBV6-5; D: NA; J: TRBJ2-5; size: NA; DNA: TGTGCCAGCTCTCCGACTTGGACGAGCGGGTCGGCCCAGTACTTC; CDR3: CASSPTWTSGSAQYF
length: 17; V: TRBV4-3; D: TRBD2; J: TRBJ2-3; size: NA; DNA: TGCGCCAGCAGCCAAGATCTCGGGGGAGGGCCGGTCCATACGCAGTATTTT; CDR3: CASSQDLGGGPVHTQYF
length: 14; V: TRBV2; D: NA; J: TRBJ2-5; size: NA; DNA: TGTGCCAGCAGTCCCGCACTACCTCAAGAGACCCAGTACTTC; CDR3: CASSPALPQETQYF
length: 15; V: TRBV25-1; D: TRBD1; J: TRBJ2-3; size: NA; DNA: TGTGCCAGCAGCAACTTTGAGGGGGCGGACCCGAAAGCTCATTTT; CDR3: CASSNFEGADPKAHF
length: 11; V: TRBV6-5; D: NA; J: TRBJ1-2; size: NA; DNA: TGTGCCAGCAGCGGGAACTATGGCTACACCTTC; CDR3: CASSGNYGYTF
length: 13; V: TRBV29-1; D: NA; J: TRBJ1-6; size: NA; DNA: TGCAGCGTTGCCGCCACCGAGAATTCACCCCTCCACTTT; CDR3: CSVAATENSPLHF
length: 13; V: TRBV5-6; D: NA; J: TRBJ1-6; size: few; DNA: TGTGCCAGCAGCTCCCTCGATAATTCACCCCTCCACTTT; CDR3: CASSSLDNSPLHF
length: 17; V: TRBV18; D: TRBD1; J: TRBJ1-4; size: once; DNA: TGTGCCAGCTCACCCAAACAGGGGGGGTCGTCTAATGAAAAACTGTTTTTT; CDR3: CASSPKQGGSSNEKLFF
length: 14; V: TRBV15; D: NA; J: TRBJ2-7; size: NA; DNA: TGTGCCACCAGCAGAGGACAGGCAGCCTACGAGCAGTACTTC; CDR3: CATSRGQAAYEQYF
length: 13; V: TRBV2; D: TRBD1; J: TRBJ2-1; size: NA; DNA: TGTGCCAGCAGTGCTGACAGGGAGAGATGGCAGTTCTTC; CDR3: CASSADRERWQFF
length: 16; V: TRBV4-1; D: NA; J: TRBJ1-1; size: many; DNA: TGCGCCAGCAGCCAAGTCCCGGGCAGGGCGAACACTGAAGCTTTCTTT; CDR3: CASSQVPGRANTEAFF
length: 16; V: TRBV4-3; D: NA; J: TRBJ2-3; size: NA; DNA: TGCGCCAGCAGCCAAGAGCCCCCGGCGGTCACAGATACGCAGTATTTT; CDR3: CASSQEPPAVTDTQYF
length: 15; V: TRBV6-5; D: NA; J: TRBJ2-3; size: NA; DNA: TGTGCCAGCCGCCCCCTAGTAGCAAGCACAGATACGCAGTATTTT; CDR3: CASRPLVASTDTQYF
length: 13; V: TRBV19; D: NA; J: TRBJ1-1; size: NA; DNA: TGTGCCAGTAGAAGGGGGATAGGGACTGAAGCTTTCTTT; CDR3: CASRRGIGTEAFF
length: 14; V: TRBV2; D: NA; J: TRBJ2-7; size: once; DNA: TGTGCCAGCAGGGAACCGGGACTCACCTACGAGCAGTACTTC; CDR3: CASREPGLTYEQYF
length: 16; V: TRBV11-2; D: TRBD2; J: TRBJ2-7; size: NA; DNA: TGTGCCAGCAGCTTCAGACTAGCGCCCCCCCCCTACGAGCAGTACTTC; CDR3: CASSFRLAPPPYEQYF
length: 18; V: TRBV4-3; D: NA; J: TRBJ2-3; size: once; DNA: TGCGCCAGCAGCCAAGATAGGGTGCTAGCGCTGAGCACAGATACGCAGTATTTT; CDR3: CASSQDRVLALSTDTQYF
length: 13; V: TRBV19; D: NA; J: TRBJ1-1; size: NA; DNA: TGTGCCAGTAGTATTTTAGACAGCACTGAAGCTTTCTTT; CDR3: CASSILDSTEAFF
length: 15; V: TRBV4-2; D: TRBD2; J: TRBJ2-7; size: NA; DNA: TGTGCCAGCAGCCAAAAGGGACTAGCGGGAGGCGAGCAGTACTTC; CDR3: CASSQKGLAGGEQYF
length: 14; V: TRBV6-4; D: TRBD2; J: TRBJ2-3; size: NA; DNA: TGTGCCAGCAGTGAAAAAGCGGGAGGGGATACGCAGTATTTT; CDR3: CASSEKAGGDTQYF
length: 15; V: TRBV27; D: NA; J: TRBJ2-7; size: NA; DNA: TGTGCCAGCCGCCGGGCAGGGGGGAACTCCTACGAGCAGTACTTC; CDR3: CASRRAGGNSYEQYF
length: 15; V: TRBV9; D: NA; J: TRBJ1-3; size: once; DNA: TGTGCCAGCAGTTCAGGGATCACCTCTGGAAACACCATATATTTT; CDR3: CASSSGITSGNTIYF
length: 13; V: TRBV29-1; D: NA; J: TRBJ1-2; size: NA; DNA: TGCAGCGTTGCGCAGAATCCGGCGGATGGCTACACCTTC; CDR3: CSVAQNPADGYTF
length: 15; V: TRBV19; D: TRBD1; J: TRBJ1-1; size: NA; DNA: TGTGCCAGTAAGATTACAGGGGCCTTGAACACTGAAGCTTTCTTT; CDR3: CASKITGALNTEAFF
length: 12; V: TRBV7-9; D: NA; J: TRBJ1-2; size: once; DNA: TGTGCCAGCAGCTTAGACATAAAGGGCTACACCTTC; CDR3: CASSLDIKGYTF
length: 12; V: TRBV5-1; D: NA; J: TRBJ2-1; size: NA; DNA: TGCGCCAGCAGCTTGGGTAGCAATGAGCAGTTCTTC; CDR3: CASSLGSNEQFF
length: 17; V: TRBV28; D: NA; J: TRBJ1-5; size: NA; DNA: TGTGCCAGCAGCTCAATACCGGCAGGCTCGGGGAATCAGCCCCAGCATTTT; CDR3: CASSSIPAGSGNQPQHF
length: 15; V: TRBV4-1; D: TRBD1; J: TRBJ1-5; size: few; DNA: TGCGCCAGCAGCCAAGGGACAGGGGGATTTCAGCCCCAGCATTTT; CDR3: CASSQGTGGFQPQHF
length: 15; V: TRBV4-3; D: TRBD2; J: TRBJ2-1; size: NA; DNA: TGCGCCAGCAGCCAGACTAGCGGGAGGGAAGATGAGCAGTTCTTC; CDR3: CASSQTSGREDEQFF
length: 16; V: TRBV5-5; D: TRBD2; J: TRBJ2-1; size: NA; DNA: TGTGCCAGCAGCTACTACCTCCCGCGGGAGGGGAATGAGCAGTTCTTC; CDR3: CASSYYLPREGNEQFF
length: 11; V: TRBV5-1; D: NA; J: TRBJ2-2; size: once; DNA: TGCGCCAGCAGCTTCGCCGGGGAGCTGTTTTTT; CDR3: CASSFAGELFF
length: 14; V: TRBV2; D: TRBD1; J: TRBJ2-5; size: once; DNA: TGTGCCAGCAGTGGGGACAGGGGTTCAGAGACCCAGTACTTC; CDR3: CASSGDRGSETQYF
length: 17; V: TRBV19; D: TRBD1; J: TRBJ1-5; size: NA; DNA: TGTGCCAGTAGTATAGCCCCTTTGGACAGGGTATGGCAGCCCCAGCATTTT; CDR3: CASSIAPLDRVWQPQHF
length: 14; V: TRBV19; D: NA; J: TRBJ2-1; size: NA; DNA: TGTGCCAGTAGTTTCGGGAATTCTTACAATGAGCAGTTCTTC; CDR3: CASSFGNSYNEQFF
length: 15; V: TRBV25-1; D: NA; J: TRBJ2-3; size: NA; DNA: TGTGCCAGCAGTCGCAAGACGTCCGGGTGGGATACGCAGTATTTT; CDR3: CASSRKTSGWDTQYF
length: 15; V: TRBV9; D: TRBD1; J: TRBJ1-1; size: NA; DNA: TGTGCCAGCAGCGGAGAGGGACAGTACAACACTGAAGCTTTCTTT; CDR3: CASSGEGQYNTEAFF
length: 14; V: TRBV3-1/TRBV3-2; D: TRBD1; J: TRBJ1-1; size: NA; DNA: TGTGCCAGCAGAGGCGGGACAGGGGCAATCGAAGCTTTCTTT; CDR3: CASRGGTGAIEAFF
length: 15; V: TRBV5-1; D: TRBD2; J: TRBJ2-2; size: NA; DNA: TGCGCCAGCACCACTGCGGGGGGGCTTGGCGGGGAGCTGTTTTTT; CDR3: CASTTAGGLGGELFF
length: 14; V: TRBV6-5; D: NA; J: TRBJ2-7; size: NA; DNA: TGTGCCAGCAGCCCCGCCGGGACTGACTACGAGCAGTACTTC; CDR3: CASSPAGTDYEQYF
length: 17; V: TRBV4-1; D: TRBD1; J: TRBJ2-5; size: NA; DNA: TGCGCCAGCAGCCAACCCCCTGGGACAGGGTACCAAGAGACCCAGTACTTC; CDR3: CASSQPPGTGYQETQYF
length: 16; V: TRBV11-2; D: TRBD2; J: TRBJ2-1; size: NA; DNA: TGTGCCAGCAGCTTTGGGGGACTAGCGGTTGTCCATGAGCAGTTCTTC; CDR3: CASSFGGLAVVHEQFF
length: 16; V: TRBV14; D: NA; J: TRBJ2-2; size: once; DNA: TGTGCCAGCAGCCCCCGGTCAGGGATGTTAACCGGGGAGCTGTTTTTT; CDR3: CASSPRSGMLTGELFF
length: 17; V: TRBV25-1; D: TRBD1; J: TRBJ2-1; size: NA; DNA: TGTGCCAGCAGTAACATAGGGGGGACAGGGAAGGGATATGAGCAGTTCTTC; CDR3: CASSNIGGTGKGYEQFF
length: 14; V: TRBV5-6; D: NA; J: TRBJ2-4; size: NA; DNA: TGTGCCAGCAGCTCTTATACGGACAATTACATTCAGTACTTC; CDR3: CASSSYTDNYIQYF
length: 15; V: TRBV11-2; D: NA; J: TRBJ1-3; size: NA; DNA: TGTGCCAGCAGCTCTACAGGTTCTTCTGGAAACACCATATATTTT; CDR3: CASSSTGSSGNTIYF
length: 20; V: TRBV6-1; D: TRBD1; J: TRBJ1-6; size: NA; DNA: TGTGCCAGCAGTGAACGTAGGACAGGAATCATCCGCAATTATAATTCACCCCTCCACTTT; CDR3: CASSERRTGIIRNYNSPLHF
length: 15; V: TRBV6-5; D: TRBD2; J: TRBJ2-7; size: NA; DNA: TGTGCCAGCAGCCATTCGGCGGGAGGTCCCTACGAGCAGTACTTC; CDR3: CASSHSAGGPYEQYF
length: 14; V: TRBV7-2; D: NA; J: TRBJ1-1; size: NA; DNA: TGTGCCAGCAGCTTAGACAGATGGAACACTGAAGCTTTCTTT; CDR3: CASSLDRWNTEAFF
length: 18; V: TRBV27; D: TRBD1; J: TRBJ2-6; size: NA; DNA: TGTGCCAGCAGTCCAGTAGGACAGGGAAAAGCCGGGGCCAACGTCCTGACTTTC; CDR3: CASSPVGQGKAGANVLTF
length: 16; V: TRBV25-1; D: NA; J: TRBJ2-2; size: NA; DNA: TGTGCCAGCAGTGAACCGCGGACATTAAACACCGGGGAGCTGTTTTTT; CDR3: CASSEPRTLNTGELFF
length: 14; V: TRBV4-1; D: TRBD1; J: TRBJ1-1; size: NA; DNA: TGCGCCAGCAGCGCCGGACAGGCGAACACTGAAGCTTTCTTT; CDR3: CASSAGQANTEAFF
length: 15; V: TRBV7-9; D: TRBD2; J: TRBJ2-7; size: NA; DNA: TGTGCCAGCAGATCCGAGCGGGAGGGCCGTTACGAGCAGTACTTC; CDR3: CASRSEREGRYEQYF
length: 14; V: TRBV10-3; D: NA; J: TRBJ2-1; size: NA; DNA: TGTGCCATCAGAGGGACAAAGGCCTACAATGAGCAGTTCTTC; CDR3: CAIRGTKAYNEQFF
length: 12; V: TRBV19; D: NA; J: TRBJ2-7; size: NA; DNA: TGTGCCAGTAGTCCGGACAGATACGAGCAGTACTTC; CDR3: CASSPDRYEQYF